The clone carrying this T cell receptor beta chain has just a few counts. Antigen unknown. The data originate from a study of human T cells and chemical hapten exposure. Study-wide points: Patch test score was positively correlated with the counts of TCRs that had expanded at PT1.

Time point indicated: patch test 3, about 24 weeks after DPC sensitization. Treatment described: therapeutic diphenylcyclopropenone sensitization with weekly scalp DPC. TCRdb re-called the RACE reads through MiXCR, storing one row per CDR3 protein. The sample yields 50,000 to 65,000 distinct CDR3 sequences, 9.9% seen once. CDR1 is DFQATT, CDR2 SNEGSKA, per germline (reference sequence). The CDR3 has 15 amino acids. V dropped 1 base and J dropped 2 bases, with 13 bases sitting between them. This chain joins TRBV20-1 and TRBJ2-3, with D possibly matching TRBD2 (6 bases). The source material was whole blood, sampled in connection with sensitization to the hapten diphenylcyclopropenone (DPC). This clonotype originated in a woman aged 40 to 49 with alopecia areata. Some clones in this sample may be carry-over from other donors' samples. CDR3 DNA sequence: TGCAGTGCTAGAGCTGCGGGGCTATCCACAGATACGCAGTATTTT. Translation gives CSARAAGLSTDTQYF.